One sample yielded the 18 T cell receptor beta chains listed below, sequenced in a study of T cells in Graves' hyperthyroidism and ophthalmopathy. TCR beta CDR3 region amplification was performed from RNA transcripts. The primer set for the first-round RT-PCR of the TCR CDR3 was HTBI. TCRdb analysed the multiplex PCR reads with MiXCR anew, one entry per CDR3 protein. The sample has over 700,000 distinct CDR3 sequences, more than 30% seen once. Sequencing was performed on blood. These receptors were collected from a man younger than 35 with Graves' hyperthyroidism.

A word on this clonotype: Relative to the germline gene, one junction end is altered; a read error may explain this. This CDR3 reads CASSEEAGGTGELYF. As DNA, the CDR3 is TGTGCCAGCAGTGAAGAGGCAGGGGGGACCGGGGAGCTGTACTTC. The chain combines TRBV12-3 or TRBV12-4 with TRBJ2-7, with D perhaps TRBD1 (7 bases). The CDR3 is made up of 15 amino acids.

This clonotype was seen repeatedly, ten times or more. This sequence joins TRBV29-1 and TRBJ2-7; D may match TRBD1 or TRBD2 (6 bases each). The CDR3 totals 13 residues. CDR1 is SQVTM, CDR2 ANQGSEA, per germline. V lost 7 bases to trimming and J lost 2 bases, with 15 bases between them. CDR3 residues: CSAGEDSAYEQYF. The CDR3 nucleotides are TGCAGCGCCGGGGAGGACAGCGCCTACGAGCAGTACTTC.

V gene TRBV5-1 combines with J gene TRBJ1-4, with 8 bases that match TRBD1. Trimming took 2 bases from V and 4 from J; bases not matched to a gene: 10. This CDR3 has 17 amino acids. The germline V gene has CDR1 SGHRS and CDR2 YFSETQ. As DNA, the CDR3 is TGCGCCAGCAGCTTTGGTGACAGGGGTCCTCTTAATGAAAAACTGTTTTTT. Residues: CASSFGDRGPLNEKLFF. The full variable domain, rest sourced from reference TRBV5-1 and TRBJ1-4, is KAGVTQTPRYLIKTRGQQVTLSCSPISGHRSVSWYQQTPGQGLQFLFEYFSETQRNKGNFPGRFSGRQFSNSRSEMNVSTLELGDSALYLCASSFGDRGPLNEKLFFGSGTQLSVL.

This clonotype has a count of ten or more. The V and J genes are TRBV12-3 or TRBV12-4 and TRBJ2-6; tentatively, D is TRBD1 (5 bases). The V and J ends lost 9 bases and 3 bases respectively, with 15 bases between them. The CDR3 consists of 15 residues. The CDR3 DNA reads as TGTGCCAGTCATGACAGTAACGGTGGGGCCAACGTCCTGACTTTC. As protein: CASHDSNGGANVLTF.

The V call is TRBV19, the J call TRBJ1-4; D gene unclear. The germline gives CDR1 LNHDA, CDR2 SQIVND (reference sequence). This CDR3 has 14 amino acids. V was shortened by 5 bases and J by 5 bases, with 12 bases between the two germline ends. The CDR3 reads CASSPRAQNEKLFF. As DNA, the CDR3 is TGTGCCAGTAGTCCGAGGGCTCAGAATGAAAAACTGTTTTTT.

The chain joins TRBV12-3 or TRBV12-4 to TRBJ1-5; D remains ambiguous. The V end lost 6 bases, the J end lost 7 bases, and 13 bases lay between the germline ends. The CDR3 consists of 13 residues. The CDR3 DNA reads as TGTGCCAGCAGCCCCGGGGAACGGCAGCCCCAGCATTTT. This codes for CASSPGERQPQHF.

This clonotype was counted between two and nine times. The chain joins TRBV24-1 to TRBJ2-7, with unresolved D. Trimming took 4 bases from V and 4 from J, leaving 25 bases between them. CDR3 length: 18 amino acids. In germline, CDR1 is KGHDR, CDR2 SFDVKD. In DNA form, the CDR3 reads TGTGCCACCAGTGACAAAACCCCTAGACGAGTCGCCGAATACGAGCAGTACTTC. This codes for CATSDKTPRRVAEYEQYF.

This sequence joins TRBV7-9 and TRBJ1-1; 7 bases are a match to TRBD1. From germline, CDR1 is SEHNR and CDR2 FQNEAQ (reference sequence). The CDR3 has 15 amino acids. Losses at the gene ends were 3 bases for V and 5 bases for J; bases not matched to a gene: 9. The CDR3 bases are TGTGCCAGCAGCTTCAACGGGAGGGGGCTAACTGAAGCTTTCTTT. Translation gives CASSFNGRGLTEAFF.

The chain carries TRBV5-1 and TRBJ2-7; 7 bases are shared with TRBD2. The germline V gene has CDR1 SGHRS and CDR2 YFSETQ. The junction had 11 bases not matched to a gene; V was cut back by 0 bases and J by 8 bases. The CDR3 spans 15 residues. The CDR3 sequence: CASSLGTSWLRKQYF. In DNA form, the CDR3 reads TGCGCCAGCAGCTTGGGGACTAGTTGGCTCAGGAAGCAGTACTTC.

This clonotype has at least ten counts. The CDR3 sequence is CASSDPWTGGEKLFF. DNA for the CDR3: TGTGCCAGCAGTGATCCCTGGACAGGAGGTGAAAAACTGTTTTTT. The chain carries TRBV2 and TRBJ1-4; 7 bases fit TRBD1. J lost 7 bases, V lost 3 bases, and 8 bases had no gene match. The V gene's germline CDR1 is SNHLY and CDR2 FYNNEI. This CDR3 contains 15 residues.

The V gene is TRBV25-1, the J gene TRBJ1-1, with D unclear. CDR3 length: 16 residues. Per the germline V gene, CDR1 is MGHDK and CDR2 is SYGVNS. V shed 4 bases and J shed 5 bases, with 20 bases lying between them. The CDR3 loop reads CASSARDTGRRTEAFF. CDR3 bases: TGTGCCAGCAGTGCTAGAGATACCGGGCGAAGGACTGAAGCTTTCTTT.

This clonotype appeared many times. The J gene is TRBJ1-6, the V gene TRBV29-1; no definite D call. CDR1 is SQVTM and CDR2 is ANQGSEA in the germline V gene. This CDR3 is built from 13 residues. V lost 4 bases to trimming and J lost 8 bases, with 12 bases between them. The DNA of the CDR3 is TGCAGCGTTGCGGCATCCGGTGATTCACCCCTCCACTTT. Protein: CSVAASGDSPLHF.

Here the CDR3 DNA reads TGTGCCAGCAGCCTCACAGGGGCCGGGGGAAATTCACCCCTCCACTTT. Protein product: CASSLTGAGGNSPLHF. V and J are TRBV4-2 and TRBJ1-6; 7 bases fit TRBD1. Per germline, CDR1 LGHNA and CDR2 YNFKEQ. Losses at the gene ends were 4 bases for V and 7 bases for J; bases not matched to a gene: 10. The CDR3 sequence is 16 residues long.

This clonotype turned up a few times. CDR3 region: CASSEAPGLSEAFF. The CDR3 DNA is TGTGCCAGCAGTGAAGCCCCAGGGTTATCTGAAGCTTTCTTT. The chain links TRBV6-1 to TRBJ1-1, with D perhaps matching TRBD1 (5 bases). Per germline, CDR1 MNHNS and CDR2 SASEGT. The CDR3 loop spans 14 amino acids. V was pared by 0 bases and J by 6 bases, with 11 bases between.

A few counts support this clonotype. This chain connects TRBV10-3 to TRBJ2-7, with 11 nucleotides matching TRBD2. This CDR3 has 12 residues. The germline gives CDR1 ENHRY, CDR2 SYGVKD. For the CDR3, the DNA is TGTGCTTTAGCGGGAGGGGCCTACGAGCAGTACTTC. Encoded protein: CALAGGAYEQYF.

In this sample, this clonotype turned up a few times. The rearrangement uses TRBV12-3 or TRBV12-4 and TRBJ2-5; TRBD1 or TRBD2 may be the D gene (5 bases each). Trimming cost V 5 bases and J 7 bases, with 20 bases left between them. The CDR3 spans 15 residues. Here the CDR3 DNA reads TGTGCCAGCAGTCCCGTCCGGGACCGCTGGGGGACCCAGTACTTC. Residues: CASSPVRDRWGTQYF.

The table lists this clonotype with a few counts. The gene calls are TRBV20-1 and TRBJ1-6, with unresolved D. Germline CDR1 is DFQATT and CDR2 is SNEGSKA (reference sequence). This CDR3 has 14 residues. Trimming pared 5 bases from V and 4 bases from J, leaving 12 bases between. The CDR3 DNA is TGCAGTGCTGCCCCAATCGGTTATAATTCACCCCTCCACTTT. Translated, it gives CSAAPIGYNSPLHF.

Worth noting for this clonotype: This may come from a read error, since a much larger clone is one base off. The chain recombines TRBV9 with TRBJ1-1; 7 bases are a match to TRBD1. The germline V gene has CDR1 SGDLS and CDR2 YYNGEE. Germline trimming cut 4 bases from V and 7 bases from J; bases unmatched to any gene: 7. This CDR3 comprises 13 residues. Here the CDR3 reads CASSFDRDNEAFF. The CDR3 DNA sequence: TGTGCCAGCAGCTTCGACAGGGACAATGAAGCTTTCTTT.